This T cell receptor beta chain was profiled in a study of blood T cell repertoires in COVID-19. Overall study: Samples representing acute and convalescent COVID-19 were sourced from the United States, Italy and Spain. PBMCs, B-cell-depleted T cells, or T cells provided the cDNA or gDNA that made up the material.

Using immunoSEQ multiplex PCR, the repertoire was profiled, and TCRdb retains in-frame clones only, with some absent. The repertoire holds a few hundred thousand clones, with roughly 86% as singletons. Participants' reported clinical history set cohort assignment. Two negative PCRs, clearance, or symptom resolution had been documented for recovered Cohort 3 donors. Unmatched junction bases numbered 10, after V lost 5 bases and J lost 6 bases. Germline CDR1 is SGHTA and CDR2 is FQGNSA. The CDR3 is made up of 15 amino acids. What was sequenced was PBMCs or T cells enriched from blood (not recorded which). The TCR was taken from a woman in her twenties or thirties who had recovered from COVID-19. The V and J genes are TRBV7-2 and TRBJ1-2; TRBD1 aligns across 9 bases. CDR3 nucleotides: TGTGCCAGCAGCCCTCCAGGACAGGGGAGGAATGGCTACACCTTC. Protein: CASSPPGQGRNGYTF.